Listed here are 29 T cell receptor beta chains from one sample, sequenced in a study of CXCR3-negative and CXCR3-positive naive CD8 T cells. Libraries of TRB cDNA were made by 5' RACE and carried UMIs. TCRdb reanalyzed the 5' RACE reads, giving one entry per CDR3 protein sequence and no DNA. Here the sample table reports roughly 39,000 distinct CDR3 sequences. Input material: memory CD8+ T cells from blood. Receptor source: a human donor in good health. Some clones in this sample may be carry-over from other donors' samples.

V is TRBV28 and J is TRBJ2-1. Germline V gene sequence: CDR1 MDHEN, CDR2 SYDVKM. This CDR3 region has 14 residues. The CDR3 region is CASSSMESYNEQFF.

The V call is TRBV7-9, the J call TRBJ2-7; TCRdb proposes TRBD1, but this gene call is untestable without DNA. This CDR3 is built from 16 residues. Germline V gene data show CDR1 as SEHNR and CDR2 as FQNEAQ (reference sequence). CDR3 sequence: CASSPTSTGPSYEQYF.

The V call is TRBV12-3 or TRBV12-4, the J call TRBJ2-7. The CDR3 is 14 residues long. CDR3 sequence: CASSLASTRGEQYF.

The rearrangement links TRBV6-6 to TRBJ2-5; checking the TCRdb D call of TRBD2 is not possible without DNA. CDR3 length: 14 residues. Germline V gives CDR1 MNHNY, CDR2 SVGAGI (reference sequence). This CDR3 reads CASSRRPGGGAQYF.

The rearrangement links TRBV11-1 to TRBJ1-5; absent DNA, TCRdb's TRBD1 call cannot be checked. This CDR3 has 15 residues. CDR1 and CDR2 (germline): SGHAT, FQDESV (reference sequence). CDR3 in amino acids: CASSFGTGEGQPQHF.

CDR3 residues: CSARGSGGVYNEQFF. The chain joins TRBV20-1 to TRBJ2-1; TCRdb's D call, TRBD2, is unchecked because there is no DNA. The CDR3 loop spans 15 amino acids. The germline CDR1 and CDR2 sequences are DFQATT and SNEGSKA (reference sequence).

This chain uses TRBV20-1 with TRBJ2-7; TCRdb returns TRBD1, unconfirmable since there is no DNA. CDR1 and CDR2 (germline): DFQATT, SNEGSKA (reference sequence). The CDR3 runs to 15 residues. The CDR3 reads CSARDEAGGDYEQYF.

The genes are TRBV28 and TRBJ2-1; lacking DNA, the TRBD1 call made by TCRdb goes unchecked. The CDR3 has 13 residues. Germline-derived CDR1 and CDR2 are MDHEN and SYDVKM. The CDR3 loop is CASSFRTNPEQFF.

The chain recombines TRBV19 with TRBJ2-7; the TRBD1 assignment by TCRdb is unverifiable without DNA. The V gene's germline CDR1 is LNHDA and CDR2 SQIVND (reference sequence). The CDR3 consists of 15 residues. The CDR3 reads CASSIGLGGPYEQYF. The entire variable domain, with the rest obtained from reference TRBV19 and TRBJ2-7, is as follows: DGGITQSPKYLFRKEGQNVTLSCEQNLNHDAMYWYRQDPGQGLRLIYYSQIVNDFQKGDIAEGYSVSREKKESFPLTVTSAQKNPTAFYLCASSIGLGGPYEQYFGPGTRLTVT.

This chain uses TRBV6-2 or TRBV6-3 with TRBJ2-7; TCRdb outputs TRBD1, but without DNA this stays unchecked. The length of the CDR3 is 14 residues. The germline V gene has CDR1 MNHEY and CDR2 SVGEGT. CDR3 protein: CASRTPQNSYEQYF.

V gene TRBV14 combines with J gene TRBJ2-4. Germline V lookup: CDR1 SGHDN, CDR2 FVKESK. This CDR3 region has 14 residues. CDR3 amino acids: CASSHDLAKNIQYF.

The chain joins TRBV14 to TRBJ2-4; TCRdb selects TRBD2, and the lack of DNA leaves this call unchecked. This CDR3 contains 16 residues. Germline lookup yields CDR1 SGHDN and CDR2 FVKESK. This CDR3 is CASSQAQGLAKNIQYF. Full variable domain (outside the CDR3, taken from reference TRBV14 and TRBJ2-4): EAGVTQFPSHSVIEKGQTVTLRCDPISGHDNLYWYRRVMGKEIKFLLHFVKESKQDESGMPNNRFLAERTGGTYSTLKVQPAELEDSGVYFCASSQAQGLAKNIQYFGAGTRLSVL.

CDR3: CASSPRVAGAPGEQYF. This chain joins TRBV7-2 and TRBJ2-7; the D gene TCRdb calls, TRBD1, cannot be checked with no DNA. The CDR3 loop spans 16 amino acids. Germline values: CDR1 SGHTA, CDR2 FQGNSA.

The chain employs TRBV7-8 and TRBJ2-5. This CDR3 is built from 13 residues. Germline-derived CDR1 and CDR2 are SGHVS and FQNEAQ. The CDR3 protein is CASSSGLRETQYF.

V usage is TRBV28 and J usage is TRBJ2-3; TCRdb's D call, TRBD2, is unchecked because there is no DNA. Germline V gene lookup returns CDR1 MDHEN and CDR2 SYDVKM. There are 15 residues in the CDR3. CDR3 protein: CASSLTSGSTDTQYF.

The chain joins TRBV6-2 or TRBV6-3 to TRBJ2-3; TCRdb returns TRBD1, unconfirmable since there is no DNA. The CDR3 sequence is 15 residues long. The germline gives CDR1 MNHEY, CDR2 SVGEGT. The CDR3 loop reads CASTVTGAFTDTQYF.

The chain links TRBV2 to TRBJ2-7; the TCRdb D gene call, TRBD1, has no DNA to confirm it. CDR1 and CDR2 from the germline V gene are SNHLY and FYNNEI. This CDR3 contains 14 residues. CDR3 in amino acids: CASSEQGPYYEQYF.

The chain joins TRBV20-1 to TRBJ2-1; TCRdb gives TRBD1 as the D gene, but with no DNA this cannot be confirmed. The germline gives CDR1 DFQATT, CDR2 SNEGSKA (reference sequence). This CDR3 spans 15 amino acids. The CDR3 protein is CGARDAGVTYNEQFF.

This chain uses TRBV29-1 with TRBJ2-3; without DNA, the TCRdb call of TRBD1 cannot be checked. The CDR3 has 13 amino acids. Germline V gives CDR1 SQVTM, CDR2 ANQGSEA. CDR3 sequence: CSVHGTRTDTQYF.

The chain is built from TRBV4-3 and TRBJ2-6. CDR3 length: 16 residues. Germline V CDR1 and CDR2: LGHNA, YSLEER. This CDR3 reads CASSQDVSSGANVLTF.

V and J are TRBV29-1 and TRBJ2-7. The V gene's germline CDR1 is SQVTM and CDR2 ANQGSEA. The CDR3 is made up of 12 amino acids. CDR3 sequence reads: CSVENGAYEQYF.

The chain links TRBV7-9 to TRBJ2-2; TCRdb's D call, TRBD2, is unchecked because there is no DNA. The V gene's germline CDR1 is SEHNR and CDR2 FQNEAQ (reference sequence). The length of the CDR3 is 17 residues. Here the CDR3 reads CASSLSSGLRDTGELFF.

This rearrangement joins TRBV12-3 or TRBV12-4 to TRBJ1-1; the TCRdb call, TRBD1, lacks DNA for checking. CDR3 length: 15 amino acids. The CDR3 spells CASSQGQGVNTEAFF.

This chain joins TRBV20-1 and TRBJ2-2; TCRdb's D call, TRBD2, is unchecked because there is no DNA. The CDR3 spans 15 residues. The germline CDR1 and CDR2 sequences are DFQATT and SNEGSKA (reference sequence). The CDR3 reads CSARDWGTPTGELFF.

The V and J genes are TRBV29-1 and TRBJ2-5; the D call of TRBD1 rests on TCRdb alone, since no DNA is present to check it. The CDR3 extends over 14 amino acids. Per the germline V gene, CDR1 is SQVTM and CDR2 is ANQGSEA. The chain's CDR3 is CSVVGRADPETQYF.

The gene calls are TRBV28 and TRBJ2-7; TCRdb's D gene call, TRBD2, goes unchecked for lack of DNA. CDR1 MDHEN and CDR2 SYDVKM come from the germline V gene. There are 14 residues in the CDR3. The CDR3 region is CASTYSQGSHEQYF.

The genes are TRBV7-9 and TRBJ1-5. Germline V gene sequence: CDR1 SEHNR, CDR2 FQNEAQ (reference sequence). The CDR3 extends over 14 amino acids. The CDR3: CASSLGGVHQPQHF.

V and J are TRBV27 and TRBJ2-7; TCRdb lists TRBD1, though no DNA is available to test this call. CDR3 length: 14 amino acids. From germline, CDR1 is MNHEY and CDR2 SMNVEV (reference sequence). The CDR3: CASSVQGLPYEQYF.

The chain recombines TRBV7-2 with TRBJ1-2. Germline CDR1 SGHTA, CDR2 FQGNSA. The CDR3 length is 14 residues. This chain's CDR3 is CASRTFMTDYGYTF.